Each of the 14 T cell receptor beta chains below was sequenced from the same sample in a study of cytomegalovirus exposure and HLA in healthy donors. TCRdb's table, derived via immunoSEQ multiplex PCR, lists solely in-frame clones and lacks some. The sample lists more than 85,000 clones; around nine tenths were seen once. Sample: PBMCs. The receptors here all came from a woman aged 18-29 years in good health and CMV-seronegative.

The chain has TRBV19 and TRBJ1-1; D possibly corresponds to TRBD1 (6 bases). The CDR3 consists of 16 residues. V was trimmed by 1 base and J by 0 bases, leaving 12 bases between them. Per the germline V gene, CDR1 is LNHDA and CDR2 is SQIVND (reference sequence). The CDR3 protein is CASSIGTRGMNTEAFF. The CDR3 nucleotides read TGTGCCAGTAGTATAGGAACCAGGGGAATGAACACTGAAGCTTTCTTT.

The rearrangement links TRBV7-9 to TRBJ1-2, with unresolved D. CDR3 length: 17 residues. V was shortened by 5 bases and J by 2 bases, with 21 bases between the two germline ends. Germline V CDR1 and CDR2: SEHNR, FQNEAQ (reference sequence). Here the CDR3 reads CASSPPVRQILNYGYTF. The CDR3 DNA sequence: TGTGCCAGCAGCCCCCCGGTGCGGCAGATCTTAAACTATGGCTACACCTTC.

CDR3 coding DNA: TGTGCCAGCAGCACCAGACAGGCCCTGAACACTGAAGCTTTCTTT. It specifies CASSTRQALNTEAFF. The genes are TRBV7-2 and TRBJ1-1, with D maybe TRBD1 (6 bases). V was pared by 5 bases and J by 0 bases, with 13 bases between. In germline, CDR1 is SGHTA, CDR2 FQGNSA. This CDR3 is 15 amino acids long.

J is TRBJ2-5 and V is TRBV28; D ambiguous. This CDR3 contains 12 residues. Germline CDR1 MDHEN, CDR2 SYDVKM. V lost 6 bases to trimming and J lost 4 bases, with 9 bases between them. The CDR3 nucleotides are TGTGCCAGCAGAACGGTCCGAGAGACCCAGTACTTC. It codes for CASRTVRETQYF.

The V and J genes are TRBV19 and TRBJ1-1; 7 bases agree with TRBD1. The CDR3 extends over 15 amino acids. CDR1 LNHDA and CDR2 SQIVND come from the germline V gene (reference sequence). The ends lost 7 bases at V and 5 bases at J; junction bases unmatched: 13. CDR3 region: CASTSPKRGRTEAFF. The CDR3 DNA follows: TGTGCCAGTACCTCCCCGAAGAGGGGGCGGACTGAAGCTTTCTTT. The full variable domain, with the rest looked up from reference TRBV19 and TRBJ1-1, is DGGITQSPKYLFRKEGQNVTLSCEQNLNHDAMYWYRQDPGQGLRLIYYSQIVNDFQKGDIAEGYSVSREKKESFPLTVTSAQKNPTAFYLCASTSPKRGRTEAFFGQGTRLTVV.

The chain recombines TRBV2 with TRBJ2-1; D is possibly TRBD2 (5 bases). This CDR3 has 15 residues. The V and J ends lost 3 bases and 2 bases respectively, with 11 bases between them. CDR1 and CDR2 (germline): SNHLY, FYNNEI. The CDR3 sequence: CASSEAEEAYNEQFF. CDR3 nucleotides: TGTGCCAGCAGTGAGGCGGAGGAAGCCTACAATGAGCAGTTCTTC.

Here the CDR3 DNA reads TGTGCCAGCAGAAGAACCGGGACAGTCTCTACCGAGCAGTACTTC. Translated, it gives CASRRTGTVSTEQYF. The V and J genes are TRBV6-5 and TRBJ2-7, with 7 positions matching TRBD1. CDR1 and CDR2 from the germline V gene are MNHEY and SVGAGI. V shed 6 bases, J shed 6 bases, and the junction held 14 bases outside the gene matches. There are 15 residues in the CDR3.

CDR3 residues: CASSVRSGANVLTF. CDR3 sequence (DNA): TGTGCCAGCAGTGTCCGTTCTGGGGCCAACGTCCTGACTTTC. V and J are TRBV28 and TRBJ2-6; D is uncertain. Germline V gene data show CDR1 as MDHEN and CDR2 as SYDVKM. The V end was cut by 5 bases, the J end by 1 base, with 6 bases between. The CDR3 runs 14 residues.

The chain has TRBV5-1 and TRBJ2-1; 12 bases match TRBD2. After removal of 2 bases from V and 9 bases from J, the junction contained 3 bases not matched to a gene. Germline V gives CDR1 SGHRS, CDR2 YFSETQ. The CDR3 is 14 residues long. The CDR3 nucleotides are TGCGCCAGCAGCTTCCTAGCGGGAGGGAGTGAGCAGTTCTTC. Translation: CASSFLAGGSEQFF.

The chain has TRBV5-1 and TRBJ1-2, with 12 positions matching TRBD1. V lost 4 bases to trimming and J lost 0 bases; unmatched junction nucleotides: 10. The CDR3 sequence is 18 residues long. CDR1 and CDR2 from the germline V gene are SGHRS and YFSETQ. CDR3 amino acids: CASSNGTGGVLANYGYTF. CDR3 nucleotide sequence: TGCGCCAGCAGCAACGGGACAGGGGGCGTATTGGCTAACTATGGCTACACCTTC.

The chain is built from TRBV27 and TRBJ2-1, with 7 bases that match TRBD1. Germline trimming cut 3 bases from V and 9 bases from J; bases unmatched to any gene: 5. CDR3 length equals 13 residues. CDR1 and CDR2 from the germline V gene are MNHEY and SMNVEV (reference sequence). The CDR3 loop reads CASSLTGIGEQFF. CDR3 nucleotides: TGTGCCAGCAGTTTGACAGGGATCGGTGAGCAGTTCTTC.

The chain links TRBV5-1 to TRBJ2-3; 9 positions match TRBD1. J gave up 6 bases and V 4 bases, and 9 bases lay outside the gene matches. The CDR3 runs 15 residues. Per germline, CDR1 SGHRS and CDR2 YFSETQ. The CDR3 DNA follows: TGCGCCAGCAGCGCCTTACAGGGGGCACCGGATACGCAGTATTTT. This translates into CASSALQGAPDTQYF.

The chain has TRBV4-1 and TRBJ1-5, with D unresolved. The V end was cut by 0 bases, the J end by 0 bases, with 9 bases between. The CDR3 contains 16 residues. Germline V gives CDR1 MGHRA, CDR2 YSYEKL. In DNA, the CDR3 is TGCGCCAGCAGCCAAGAACGACATTTTAGCAATCAGCCCCAGCATTTT. Its protein product is CASSQERHFSNQPQHF.

The chain links TRBV7-9 to TRBJ1-5, with 8 bases that match TRBD1. The CDR3 is 17 residues long. Trimming cost V 5 bases and J 1 base; bases outside gene matches: 10. Germline CDR1 SEHNR, CDR2 FQNEAQ (reference sequence). CDR3 in DNA: TGTGCCAGCAGCGATTTCGGACAGGGCGGAAGCAATCAGCCCCAGCATTTT. Its protein is CASSDFGQGGSNQPQHF.